This T cell receptor (beta chain) was captured by sequencing in a study of Graves' ophthalmopathy and Graves' hyperthyroidism. Study-wide results and caveats: Most thyroid clonotypes expanded beyond 0.001 frequency were also found in blood.

Moderate-to-severe activity, with CAS ≥3, NOSPECS ≥4 and duration under 3 months, characterized the donors with ophthalmopathy. A word on this clonotype: Its specificity is not known. A junction boundary mismatches the germline segment, possibly from a read error.

The CDR3 contains 15 residues. CDR1 is LNHDA and CDR2 is SQIVND in the germline V gene (reference sequence). The authors amplified TCR beta CDR3 regions, and they did so from RNA transcripts for repertoire sequencing. An initial RT-PCR round employing HTBI primers preceded a second-round multiplex PCR. Each CDR3 protein is one row after TCRdb ran MiXCR on the multiplex PCR reads. Here the sample spans 600,000 to 700,000 distinct CDR3 sequences, about two fifths being singletons. The source of this sequence is an adult man with Graves' ophthalmopathy. This chain uses TRBV19 with TRBJ1-5, with D possibly matching TRBD1 (5 bases). The specimen was peripheral blood. The CDR3 spells CTSSNGRVGNQPQHF. DNA for the CDR3: TGTACCAGTAGTAATGGCAGGGTTGGCAATCAACCCCAGCATTTT.